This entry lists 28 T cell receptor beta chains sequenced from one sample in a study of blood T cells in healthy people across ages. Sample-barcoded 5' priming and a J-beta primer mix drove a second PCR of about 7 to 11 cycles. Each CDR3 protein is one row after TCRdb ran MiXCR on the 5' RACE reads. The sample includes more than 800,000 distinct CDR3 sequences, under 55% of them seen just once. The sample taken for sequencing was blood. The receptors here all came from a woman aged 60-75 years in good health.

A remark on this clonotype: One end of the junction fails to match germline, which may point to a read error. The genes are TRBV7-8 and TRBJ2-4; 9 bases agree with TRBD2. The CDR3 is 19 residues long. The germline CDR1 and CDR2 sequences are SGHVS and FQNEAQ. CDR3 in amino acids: CASSLLSVSGSGAKNTQYF. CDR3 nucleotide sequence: TGTGCCAGCAGCTTGCTGTCGGTTAGCGGGAGTGGAGCCAAAAACACTCAGTACTTC.

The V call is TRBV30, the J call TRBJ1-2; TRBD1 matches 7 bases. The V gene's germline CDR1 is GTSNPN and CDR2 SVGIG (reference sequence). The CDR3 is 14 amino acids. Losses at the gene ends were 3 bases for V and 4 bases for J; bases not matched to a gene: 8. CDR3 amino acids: CAWSQDRPSYGYTF. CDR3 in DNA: TGTGCCTGGAGCCAGGACAGGCCCTCCTATGGCTACACCTTC.

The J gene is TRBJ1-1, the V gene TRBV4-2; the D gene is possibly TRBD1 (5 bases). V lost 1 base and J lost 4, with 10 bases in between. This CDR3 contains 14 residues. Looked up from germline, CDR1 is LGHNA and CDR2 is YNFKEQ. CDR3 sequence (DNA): TGTGCCAGCAGCCAAGCCTCAGGGACCACTGAAGCTTTCTTT. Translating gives CASSQASGTTEAFF.

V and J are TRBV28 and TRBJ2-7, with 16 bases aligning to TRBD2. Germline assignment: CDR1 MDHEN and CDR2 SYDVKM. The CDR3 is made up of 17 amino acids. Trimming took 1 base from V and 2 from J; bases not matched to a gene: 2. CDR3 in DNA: TGTGCCAGCAGTTTATTAGGGACTAGCGGGAGGGCCTACGAGCAGTACTTC. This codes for CASSLLGTSGRAYEQYF.

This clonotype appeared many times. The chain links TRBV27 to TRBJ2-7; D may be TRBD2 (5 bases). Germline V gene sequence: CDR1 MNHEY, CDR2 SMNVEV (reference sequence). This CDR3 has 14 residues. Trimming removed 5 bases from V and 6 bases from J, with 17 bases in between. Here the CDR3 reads CASSPPGLASEQYF. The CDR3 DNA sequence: TGTGCCAGCAGTCCCCCTGGACTCGCTTCCGAGCAGTACTTC.

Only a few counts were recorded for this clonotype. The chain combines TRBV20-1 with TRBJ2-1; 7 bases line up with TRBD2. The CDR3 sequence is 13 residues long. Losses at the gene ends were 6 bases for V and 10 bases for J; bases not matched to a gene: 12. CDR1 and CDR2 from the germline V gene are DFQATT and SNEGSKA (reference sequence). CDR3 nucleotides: TGCAGTGCCTCCGGACTAGTGCAAAGGGAGCAGTTCTTC. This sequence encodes CSASGLVQREQFF.

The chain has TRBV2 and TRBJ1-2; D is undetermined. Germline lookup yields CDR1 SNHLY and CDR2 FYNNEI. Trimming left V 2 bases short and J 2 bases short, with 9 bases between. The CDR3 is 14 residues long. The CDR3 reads CASSENRRNYGYTF. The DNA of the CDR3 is TGTGCCAGCAGTGAAAATCGCCGAAACTATGGCTACACCTTC.

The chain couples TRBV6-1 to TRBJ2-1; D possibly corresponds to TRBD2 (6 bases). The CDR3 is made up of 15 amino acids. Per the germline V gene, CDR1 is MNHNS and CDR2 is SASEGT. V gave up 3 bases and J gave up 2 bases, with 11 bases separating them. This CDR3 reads CASSEEGEPYNEQFF. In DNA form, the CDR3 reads TGTGCCAGCAGTGAGGAGGGAGAACCCTACAATGAGCAGTTCTTC.

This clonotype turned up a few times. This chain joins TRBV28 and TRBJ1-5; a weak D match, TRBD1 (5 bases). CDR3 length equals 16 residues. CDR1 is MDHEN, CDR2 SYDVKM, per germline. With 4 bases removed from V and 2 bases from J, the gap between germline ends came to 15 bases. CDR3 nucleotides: TGTGCCAGCAGTTCATACCAGGGAAGGGGCAATCAGCCCCAGCATTTT. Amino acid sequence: CASSSYQGRGNQPQHF.

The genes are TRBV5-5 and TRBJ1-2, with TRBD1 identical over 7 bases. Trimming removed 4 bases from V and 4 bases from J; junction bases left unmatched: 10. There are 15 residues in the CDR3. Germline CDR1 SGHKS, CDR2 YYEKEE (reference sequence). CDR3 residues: CASSPTDRSFYGYTF. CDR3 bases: TGTGCCAGCAGCCCAACGGACAGGTCCTTCTATGGCTACACCTTC.

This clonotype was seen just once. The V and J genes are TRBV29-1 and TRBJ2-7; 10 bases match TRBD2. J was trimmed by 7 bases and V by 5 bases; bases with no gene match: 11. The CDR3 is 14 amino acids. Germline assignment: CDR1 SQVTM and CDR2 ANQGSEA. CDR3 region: CSVKAGGGPCEQYF. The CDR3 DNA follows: TGCAGCGTTAAAGCGGGAGGGGGTCCCTGTGAGCAGTACTTC.

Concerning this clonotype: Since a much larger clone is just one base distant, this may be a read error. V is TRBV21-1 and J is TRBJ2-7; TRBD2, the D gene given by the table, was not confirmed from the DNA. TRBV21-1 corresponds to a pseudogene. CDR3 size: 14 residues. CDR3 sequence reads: CASSEVRPSYEQYF. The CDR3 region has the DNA TGTGCCAGCAGCGAAGTCAGGCCCAGCTACGAGCAGTACTTC.

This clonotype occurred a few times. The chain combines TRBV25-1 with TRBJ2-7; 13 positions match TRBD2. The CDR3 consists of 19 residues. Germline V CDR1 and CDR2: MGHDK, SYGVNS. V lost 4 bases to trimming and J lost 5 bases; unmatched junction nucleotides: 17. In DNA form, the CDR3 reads TGTGCCAGCAGTGGACCTCTGGGGGCCGGGACTAGCGGGAACCACGAGCAGTACTTC. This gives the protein CASSGPLGAGTSGNHEQYF.

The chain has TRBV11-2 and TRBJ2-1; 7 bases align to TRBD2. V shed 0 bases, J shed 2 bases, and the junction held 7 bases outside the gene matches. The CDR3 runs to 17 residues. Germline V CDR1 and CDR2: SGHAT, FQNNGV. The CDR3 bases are TGTGCCAGCAGCTTAGATGGGAGGGAGAGACCCTACAATGAGCAGTTCTTC. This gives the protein CASSLDGRERPYNEQFF.

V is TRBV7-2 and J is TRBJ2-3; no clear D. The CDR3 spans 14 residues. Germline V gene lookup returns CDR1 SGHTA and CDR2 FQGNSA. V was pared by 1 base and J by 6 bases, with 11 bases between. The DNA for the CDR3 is TGTGCCAGCAGCTTAGAGTTACGTTGGGATACGCAGTATTTT. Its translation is CASSLELRWDTQYF.

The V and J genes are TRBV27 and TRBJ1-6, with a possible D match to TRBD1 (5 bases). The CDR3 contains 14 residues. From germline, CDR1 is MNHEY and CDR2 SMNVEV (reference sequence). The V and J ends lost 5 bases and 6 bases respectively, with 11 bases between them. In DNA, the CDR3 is TGTGCCAGCAGTCCGGGACTGAGTAATTCACCCCTCCACTTT. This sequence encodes CASSPGLSNSPLHF.

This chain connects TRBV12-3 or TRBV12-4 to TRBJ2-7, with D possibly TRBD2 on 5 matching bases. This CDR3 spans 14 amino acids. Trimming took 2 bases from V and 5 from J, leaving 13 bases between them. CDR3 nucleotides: TGTGCCAGCAGTTTAAGGTCTAGCTTCCACGAGCAGTACTTC. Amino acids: CASSLRSSFHEQYF.

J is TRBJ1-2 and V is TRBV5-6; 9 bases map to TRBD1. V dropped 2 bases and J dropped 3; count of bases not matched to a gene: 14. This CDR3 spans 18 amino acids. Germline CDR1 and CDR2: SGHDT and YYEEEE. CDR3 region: CASSFYDRGVDLDYGYTF. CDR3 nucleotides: TGTGCCAGCAGCTTCTACGACAGGGGGGTTGATCTTGACTATGGCTACACCTTC.

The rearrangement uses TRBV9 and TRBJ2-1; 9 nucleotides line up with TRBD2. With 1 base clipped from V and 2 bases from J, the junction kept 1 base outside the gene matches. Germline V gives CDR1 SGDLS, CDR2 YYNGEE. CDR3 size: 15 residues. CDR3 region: CASSVSGRPYNEQFF. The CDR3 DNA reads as TGTGCCAGCAGCGTAAGCGGGAGGCCCTACAATGAGCAGTTCTTC.

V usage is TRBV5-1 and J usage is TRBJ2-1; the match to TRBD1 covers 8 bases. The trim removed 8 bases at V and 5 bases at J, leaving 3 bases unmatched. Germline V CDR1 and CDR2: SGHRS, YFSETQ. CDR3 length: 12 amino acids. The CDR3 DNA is TGCGCCAGTACGACAGGGGACAATGAGCAGTTCTTC. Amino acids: CASTTGDNEQFF.

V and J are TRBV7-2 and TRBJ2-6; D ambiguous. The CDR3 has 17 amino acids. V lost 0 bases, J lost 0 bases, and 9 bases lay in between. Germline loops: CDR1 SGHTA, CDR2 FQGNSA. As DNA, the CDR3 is TGTGCCAGCAGCTTAGCGGGGTCGGCCTCTGGGGCCAACGTCCTGACTTTC. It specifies CASSLAGSASGANVLTF.

The CDR3 DNA reads as TGCAGCGTCGATAGCCAGCAAACAGATACGCAGTATTTT. It specifies CSVDSQQTDTQYF. The J gene is TRBJ2-3, the V gene TRBV29-1; no firm D call. With 6 bases removed from V and 3 bases from J, the gap between germline ends came to 13 bases. The CDR3 covers 13 residues. CDR1 SQVTM and CDR2 ANQGSEA come from the germline V gene.

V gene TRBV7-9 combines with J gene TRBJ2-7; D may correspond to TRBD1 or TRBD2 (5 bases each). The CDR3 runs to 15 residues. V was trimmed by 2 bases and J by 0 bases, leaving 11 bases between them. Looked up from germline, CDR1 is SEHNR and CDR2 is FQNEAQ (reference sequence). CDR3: CASSLPPGSSYEQYF. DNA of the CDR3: TGTGCCAGCAGCTTACCCCCAGGGAGCTCCTACGAGCAGTACTTC.

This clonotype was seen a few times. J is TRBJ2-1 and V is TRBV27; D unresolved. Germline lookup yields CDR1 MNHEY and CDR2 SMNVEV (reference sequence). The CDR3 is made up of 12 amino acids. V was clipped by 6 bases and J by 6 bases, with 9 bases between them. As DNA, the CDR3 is TGTGCCAGCAGCAGACTCTCCAATGAGCAGTTCTTC. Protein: CASSRLSNEQFF.

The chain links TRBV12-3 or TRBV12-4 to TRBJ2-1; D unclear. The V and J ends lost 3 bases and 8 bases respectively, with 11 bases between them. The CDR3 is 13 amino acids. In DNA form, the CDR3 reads TGTGCCAGCAGTTTCGGCCTATCCCATGAGCAGTTCTTC. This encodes CASSFGLSHEQFF.

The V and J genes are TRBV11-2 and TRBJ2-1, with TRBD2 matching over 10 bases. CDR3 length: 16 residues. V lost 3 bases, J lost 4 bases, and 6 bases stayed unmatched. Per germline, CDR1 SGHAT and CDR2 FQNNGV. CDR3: CASSLTWTSGYNEQFF. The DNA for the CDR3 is TGTGCCAGCAGCTTGACTTGGACTAGCGGTTACAATGAGCAGTTCTTC.

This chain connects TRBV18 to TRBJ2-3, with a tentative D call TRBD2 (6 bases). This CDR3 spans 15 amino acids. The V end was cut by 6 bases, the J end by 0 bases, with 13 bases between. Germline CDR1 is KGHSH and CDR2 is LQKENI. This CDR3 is CASSRPSESTDTQYF. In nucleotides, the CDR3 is TGTGCCAGCTCCCGGCCTAGCGAGAGCACAGATACGCAGTATTTT.

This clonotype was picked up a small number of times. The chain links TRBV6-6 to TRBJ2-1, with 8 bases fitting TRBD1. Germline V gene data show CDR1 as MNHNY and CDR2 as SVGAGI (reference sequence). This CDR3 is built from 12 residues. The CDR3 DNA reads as TGTGCTACAGGGGGGTCCTACAATGAGCAGTTCTTC. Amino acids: CATGGSYNEQFF.